Listed here are 12 T cell receptor beta chains from one sample, sequenced in a study of T cells in Graves' hyperthyroidism and ophthalmopathy. Amplification yielded TCR beta CDR3 regions, with RNA transcripts as the source. The HTBI set primed first-round TCR CDR3 RT-PCR. TCRdb reprocessed the multiplex PCR reads via MiXCR and lists one record per CDR3 protein. The table has 500,000 to 550,000 distinct CDR3 sequences, about 20% seen once. The sequencing sample was made of blood. The receptors originated from a man in his forties with Graves' ophthalmopathy.

This clonotype was recorded a few times. The V call is TRBV10-3, the J call TRBJ1-1; a possible D gene is TRBD1 (5 bases). The germline CDR1 and CDR2 sequences are ENHRY and SYGVKD. Deletions cut 3 bases from V and 6 bases from J, with 14 bases between. CDR3 size: 14 residues. For the CDR3, the DNA is TGTGCCATCAGTGACCCAGGGCGGTTTTCTGAAGCTTTCTTT. Protein product: CAISDPGRFSEAFF.

This clonotype came up once. This may be a read error: a much more frequent sequence differs by one nucleotide. The chain carries TRBV12-3 or TRBV12-4 and TRBJ2-1; D is perhaps TRBD2 (5 bases). CDR3 size: 13 residues. V was shortened by 5 bases and J by 14 bases, with 19 bases between the two germline ends. CDR3 sequence reads: CASSASPGGREFF. CDR3 bases: TGTGCCAGCAGTGCTTCACCTGGCGGGCGCGAGTTCTTC.

This clonotype was seen ten or more times. The V call is TRBV7-8, the J call TRBJ1-4; possibly TRBD1 for D (5 bases). CDR3 length: 17 amino acids. Germline CDR1 and CDR2: SGHVS and FQNEAQ. Trimming left V 7 bases short and J 0 bases short, with 18 bases between. The CDR3 nucleotides are TGTGCCAGCACCGGCCTGAGGGGTAGTGCAACTAATGAAAAACTGTTTTTT. Amino acids: CASTGLRGSATNEKLFF.

The table lists this clonotype with many counts. This chain uses TRBV6-1 with TRBJ2-7; the D is unclear. The CDR3 sequence is 12 residues long. Between the trimmed V and J ends, which lost 2 bases and 4 bases, there was a span of 6 bases. CDR1 and CDR2 from the germline V gene are MNHNS and SASEGT. The CDR3, as DNA: TGTGCCAGCAGTGAAAGAGGATACGAGCAGTACTTC. Its protein product is CASSERGYEQYF.

This clonotype showed up just a few times. The chain joins TRBV29-1 to TRBJ1-1, with D unresolved. Per the germline V gene, CDR1 is SQVTM and CDR2 is ANQGSEA. Trimming took 4 bases from V and 0 from J, leaving 6 bases between them. CDR3 length: 12 residues. The CDR3 DNA sequence: TGCAGCGTTGGTAGGCTGAACACTGAAGCTTTCTTT. Its translation: CSVGRLNTEAFF. The complete variable domain, with remaining parts taken from reference TRBV29-1 and TRBJ1-1, reads SAVISQKPSRDICQRGTSLTIQCQVDSQVTMMFWYRQQPGQSLTLIATANQGSEATYESGFVIDKFPISRPNLTFSTLTVSNMSPEDSSIYLCSVGRLNTEAFFGQGTRLTVV.

This clonotype was detected many times. CDR3 region: CASSRGQLEAFF. In DNA, the CDR3 is TGTGCCAGTTCAAGGGGACAACTTGAAGCTTTCTTT. V and J are TRBV6-2 or TRBV6-3 and TRBJ1-1, with D possibly being TRBD1 (6 bases). Germline V CDR1 and CDR2: MNHEY, SVGEGT. The CDR3 has 12 residues. V was shortened by 9 bases and J by 7 bases, with 15 bases between the two germline ends.

This clonotype appeared many times. The J gene is TRBJ2-6, the V gene TRBV28; tentative D call: TRBD1 (7 bases). Germline lookup yields CDR1 MDHEN and CDR2 SYDVKM. The CDR3 contains 18 residues. The germline V and J ends were trimmed by 5 bases and 0 bases, with 17 bases remaining between them. The CDR3 coding sequence is TGTGCCAGCAGTCCCGCCAGGGGGGCGCGCTCTGGGGCCAACGTCCTGACTTTC. This translates into CASSPARGARSGANVLTF.

The gene calls are TRBV4-3 and TRBJ2-2; D is perhaps TRBD1 (6 bases). The germline gives CDR1 LGHNA, CDR2 YSLEER. V dropped 1 base and J dropped 5 bases, with 23 bases sitting between them. The CDR3 contains 19 residues. In DNA, the CDR3 is TGCGCCAGCAGCCAAGTAAGCGACAGGAAGCTCCCGTCGACCGGGGAGCTGTTTTTT. The encoded protein is CASSQVSDRKLPSTGELFF.

J is TRBJ2-5 and V is TRBV27, with no clear D. Trimming removed 1 base at V and 4 bases at J, with 7 bases between. Per the germline V gene, CDR1 is MNHEY and CDR2 is SMNVEV (reference sequence). The CDR3 runs to 13 residues. Here the CDR3 DNA reads TGTGCCAGCAGTTTATTCATGAGAGAGACCCAGTACTTC. It yields the protein CASSLFMRETQYF.

The rearrangement links TRBV29-1 to TRBJ2-1; 9 bases map to TRBD2. Germline V gene lookup returns CDR1 SQVTM and CDR2 ANQGSEA. Germline trimming cut 1 base from V and 5 bases from J; bases unmatched to any gene: 9. The CDR3 length is 16 residues. CDR3 residues: CSVEGLAGEVHNEQFF. In DNA, the CDR3 is TGCAGCGTTGAAGGGTTAGCGGGAGAGGTGCACAATGAGCAGTTCTTC.

The V and J genes are TRBV6-5 and TRBJ2-5; D might be TRBD1 (6 bases). The CDR3 has 13 amino acids. The V and J ends lost 8 bases and 0 bases respectively, with 10 bases between them. Germline CDR1 and CDR2: MNHEY and SVGAGI. The CDR3 reads CASCSGDQETQYF. Here the CDR3 DNA reads TGTGCCAGCTGTTCAGGGGACCAAGAGACCCAGTACTTC.

This clonotype was seen many times. The CDR3 here is CASSEETRAGETEAFF. The DNA for the CDR3 is TGTGCCAGCAGTGAAGAGACGAGGGCAGGGGAGACTGAAGCTTTCTTT. The chain is built from TRBV6-1 and TRBJ1-1, with TRBD1 as a possible D gene (6 bases). The V gene's germline CDR1 is MNHNS and CDR2 SASEGT. The ends were cut back, 1 base at V and 5 bases at J, with 17 bases in the middle. The CDR3 runs to 16 residues.